The entry below describes one TCR beta chain. This record belongs to a study of early T cells in non-severe SARS-CoV-2 infection. TCRdb reprocessed the 5' RACE reads with MiXCR, giving one entry per CDR3 protein. The repertoire holds roughly 80,000 distinct CDR3 sequences, with over 12% as singletons. CDR3 length: 13 amino acids. CDR1 is LGHDT, CDR2 YNNKEL, per germline (reference sequence). With 4 bases removed from V and 9 bases from J, the gap between germline ends came to 13 bases. Sequences were obtained from whole blood. V and J are TRBV3-1 and TRBJ2-1; D uncertain. The sequence derives from an adult who was a healthcare worker with PCR-confirmed SARS-CoV-2 infection or an uninfected control (not recorded which). The CDR3 region has the DNA TGTGCCAGCAGCCGGATCGGACGCTCTGAGCAGTTCTTC. It codes for CASSRIGRSEQFF.